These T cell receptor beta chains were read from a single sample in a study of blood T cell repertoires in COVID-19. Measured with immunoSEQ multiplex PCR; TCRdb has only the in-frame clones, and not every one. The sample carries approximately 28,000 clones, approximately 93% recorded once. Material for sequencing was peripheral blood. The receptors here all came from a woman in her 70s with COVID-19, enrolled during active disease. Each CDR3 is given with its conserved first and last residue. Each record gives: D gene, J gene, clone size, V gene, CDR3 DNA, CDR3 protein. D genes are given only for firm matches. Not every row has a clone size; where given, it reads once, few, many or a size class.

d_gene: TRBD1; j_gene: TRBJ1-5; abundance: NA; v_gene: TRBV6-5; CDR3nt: TGTGCCAGCAGTTATAGACAGGGGCCCCAGCATTTT; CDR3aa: CASSYRQGPQHF
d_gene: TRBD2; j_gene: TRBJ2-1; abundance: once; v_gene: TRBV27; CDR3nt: TGTGCCAGCAGGGCGTTAAAAGCGGGAGGGCCGGAATACAATGAGCAGTTCTTC; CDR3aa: CASRALKAGGPEYNEQFF
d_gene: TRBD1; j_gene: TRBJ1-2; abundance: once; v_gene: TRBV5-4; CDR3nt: TGTGCCAGCAGCGTGGACAGGGGTAGCTATGGCTACACCTTC; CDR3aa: CASSVDRGSYGYTF
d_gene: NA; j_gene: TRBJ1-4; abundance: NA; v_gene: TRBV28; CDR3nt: TGTGCCAGCAGTTTACATCAAGAAGGGGCTAATGAAAAACTGTTTTTT; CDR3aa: CASSLHQEGANEKLFF
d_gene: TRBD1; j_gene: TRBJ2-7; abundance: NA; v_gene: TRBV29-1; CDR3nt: TGCAGCGTTGATAGGGGGCGAAACTCCTACGAGCAGTACTTC; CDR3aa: CSVDRGRNSYEQYF
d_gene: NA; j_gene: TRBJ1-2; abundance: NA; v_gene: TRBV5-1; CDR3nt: TGCGCCAGCAGTGAGGGTGACTATGGCTACACCTTC; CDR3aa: CASSEGDYGYTF
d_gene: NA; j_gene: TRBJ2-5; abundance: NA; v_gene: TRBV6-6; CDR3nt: TGTGCCAGCAGTTACCATCCTCGGGAGACCCAGTACTTC; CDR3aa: CASSYHPRETQYF
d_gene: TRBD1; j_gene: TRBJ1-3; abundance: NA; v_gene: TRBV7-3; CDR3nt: TGTGCCAGCAGCCAGGACAGGGGATCTGGAAACACCATATATTTT; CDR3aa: CASSQDRGSGNTIYF
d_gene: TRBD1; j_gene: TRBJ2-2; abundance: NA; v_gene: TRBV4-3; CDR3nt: TGCGCCAGCAGCCAAGATTTAAGACAGGGTACGTCCGGGGAGCTGTTTTTT; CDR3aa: CASSQDLRQGTSGELFF
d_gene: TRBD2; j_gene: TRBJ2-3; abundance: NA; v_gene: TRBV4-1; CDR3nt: TGCGCCAGCAGCCAAGTAAGGGGAAGGACTAGCGGAACCTGGGGCACAGATACGCAGTATTTT; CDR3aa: CASSQVRGRTSGTWGTDTQYF
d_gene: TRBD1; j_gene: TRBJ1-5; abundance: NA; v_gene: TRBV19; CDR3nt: TGTGCCAGTAGTCTGCCGGGACAGGGCCTCTATAGCAATCAGCCCCAGCATTTT; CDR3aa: CASSLPGQGLYSNQPQHF
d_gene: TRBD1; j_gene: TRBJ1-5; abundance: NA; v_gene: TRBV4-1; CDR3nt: TGCGCCAGCAGCCAAGCGGGGACAGGCCCCGATCAGCCCCAGCATTTT; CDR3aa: CASSQAGTGPDQPQHF
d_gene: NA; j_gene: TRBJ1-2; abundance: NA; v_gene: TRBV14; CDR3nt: TGTGCCAGCAGCCAAGATAACAGCAGATATGGCTACACCTTC; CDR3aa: CASSQDNSRYGYTF
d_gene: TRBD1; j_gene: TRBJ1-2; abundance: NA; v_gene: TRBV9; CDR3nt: TGTGCCAGCAGCAACTCGGGACAGGGGGCTCACTATGGCTACACCTTC; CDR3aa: CASSNSGQGAHYGYTF
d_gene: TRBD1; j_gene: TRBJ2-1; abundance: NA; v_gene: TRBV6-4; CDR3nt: TGTGCCAGCAGTGTTGAGGGGGCGACCAATGAGCAGTTCTTC; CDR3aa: CASSVEGATNEQFF
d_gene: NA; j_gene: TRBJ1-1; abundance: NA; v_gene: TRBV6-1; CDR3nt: TGTGCCAGCAGTGACCGGAACACTGAAGCTTTCTTT; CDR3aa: CASSDRNTEAFF
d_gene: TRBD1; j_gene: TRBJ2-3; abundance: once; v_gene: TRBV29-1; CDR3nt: TGCAGCGTCGACGGGACAGGGGTATCAGATACGCAGTATTTT; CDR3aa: CSVDGTGVSDTQYF
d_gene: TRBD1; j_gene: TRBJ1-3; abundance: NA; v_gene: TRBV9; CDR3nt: TGTGCCAGCAGCGTTACAGGGGCTGCGAGCTCTGGAAACACCATATATTTT; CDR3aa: CASSVTGAASSGNTIYF
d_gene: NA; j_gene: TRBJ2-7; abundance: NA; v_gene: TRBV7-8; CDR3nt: TGTGCCAGCAGTCCAGTCGGGTCCGACTACGAGCAGTACTTC; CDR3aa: CASSPVGSDYEQYF
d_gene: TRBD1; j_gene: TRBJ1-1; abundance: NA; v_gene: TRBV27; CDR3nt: TGTGCCAGCAGAGCAAGGACAGGGGGCCGCACTGAAGCTTTCTTT; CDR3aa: CASRARTGGRTEAFF
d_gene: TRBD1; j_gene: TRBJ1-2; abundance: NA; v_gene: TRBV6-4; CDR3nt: TGTGCCGGACGCCGGGACAGAGACTATGGCTACACCTTC; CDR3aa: CAGRRDRDYGYTF
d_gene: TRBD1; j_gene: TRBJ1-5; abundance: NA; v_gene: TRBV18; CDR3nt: TGTGCCAGCTCGCCTACGGGACAGGGCGGTCAGCCCCAGCATTTT; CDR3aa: CASSPTGQGGQPQHF
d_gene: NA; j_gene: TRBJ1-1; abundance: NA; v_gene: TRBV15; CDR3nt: TGTGCCACCAGCCAAGACACGAACACTGAAGCTTTCTTT; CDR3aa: CATSQDTNTEAFF
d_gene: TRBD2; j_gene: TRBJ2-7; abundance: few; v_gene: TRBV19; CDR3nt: TGTGCCAGTAGTCCCCTGGCTAGCGGGGGGCTCGGGGAGCAGTACTTC; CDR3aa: CASSPLASGGLGEQYF
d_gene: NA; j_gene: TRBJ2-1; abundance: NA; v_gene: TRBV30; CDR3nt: TGTGCCTACAGGGTTATCGGCAATGAGCAGTTCTTC; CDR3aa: CAYRVIGNEQFF
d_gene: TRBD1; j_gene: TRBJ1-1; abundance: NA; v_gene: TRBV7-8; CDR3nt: TGTGCCAGCAGCTCGGGACAGGATGAGAACACTGAAGCTTTCTTT; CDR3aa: CASSSGQDENTEAFF
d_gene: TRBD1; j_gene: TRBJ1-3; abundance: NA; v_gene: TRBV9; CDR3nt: TGTGCCAGCAGCGTAGCAGGGACAGGCCCTGGAAACACCATATATTTT; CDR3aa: CASSVAGTGPGNTIYF
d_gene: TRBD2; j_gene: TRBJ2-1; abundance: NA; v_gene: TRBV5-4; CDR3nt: TGTGCCAGCAGCTGGGGCGGGAGGATCGGTGAGCAGTTCTTC; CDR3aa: CASSWGGRIGEQFF
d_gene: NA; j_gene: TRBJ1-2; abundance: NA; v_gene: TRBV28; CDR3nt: TGTGCCAGCAGTTTGAGGACAGTCGTTAACTATGGCTACACCTTC; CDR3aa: CASSLRTVVNYGYTF
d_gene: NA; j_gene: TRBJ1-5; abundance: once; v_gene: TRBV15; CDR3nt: TGTGCCACCAGCAGAGTCTTTGAGACAGCGATAAATCAGCCCCAGCATTTT; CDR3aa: CATSRVFETAINQPQHF
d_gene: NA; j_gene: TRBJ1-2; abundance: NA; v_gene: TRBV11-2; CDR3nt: TGTGCCAGCAGCCCGCTAGGCGGGGGCTACGGCTATGGCTACACCTTC; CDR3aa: CASSPLGGGYGYGYTF
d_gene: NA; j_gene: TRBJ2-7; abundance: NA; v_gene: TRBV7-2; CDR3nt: TGTGCCAGCAGCTTATCCCCCGGGTTCGAGCAGTACTTC; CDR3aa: CASSLSPGFEQYF
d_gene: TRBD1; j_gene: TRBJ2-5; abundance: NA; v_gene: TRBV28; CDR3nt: TGTGCCAGCAGGCCACAGGGGATAAAGACCCAGTACTTC; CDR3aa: CASRPQGIKTQYF
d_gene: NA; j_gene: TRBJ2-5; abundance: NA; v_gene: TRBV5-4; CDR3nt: TGTGCCAGCAGCTTGGCCCAGGAGACCCAGTACTTC; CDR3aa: CASSLAQETQYF
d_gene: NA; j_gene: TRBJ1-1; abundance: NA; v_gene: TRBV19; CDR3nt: TGTGCCAGTAGTATAGGGCTGGTGAACACTGAAGCTTTCTTT; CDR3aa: CASSIGLVNTEAFF
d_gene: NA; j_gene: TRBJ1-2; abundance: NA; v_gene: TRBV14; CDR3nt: TGTGCCAGCAGCCAAGTGGGGGGCTATGGCTACACCTTC; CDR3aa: CASSQVGGYGYTF
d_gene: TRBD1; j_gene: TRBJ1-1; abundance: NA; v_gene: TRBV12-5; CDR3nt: TGTGCTAGTGGTTTGACAGGGGCGAACACTGAAGCTTTCTTT; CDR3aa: CASGLTGANTEAFF
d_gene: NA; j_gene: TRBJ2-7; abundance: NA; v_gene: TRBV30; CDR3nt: TGTGCCTGGATTAAAGGACAGTGGCAGTACTTC; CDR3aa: CAWIKGQWQYF
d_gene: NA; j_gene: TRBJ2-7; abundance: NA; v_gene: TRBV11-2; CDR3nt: TGTGCCAGCAGCTTACCCGTCGGCGGGGACTACGAGCAGTACTTC; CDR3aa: CASSLPVGGDYEQYF
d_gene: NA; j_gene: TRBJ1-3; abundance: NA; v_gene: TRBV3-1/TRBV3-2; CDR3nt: TGTGCCAGCAGCCCGAGCTCTGGAAACACCATATATTTT; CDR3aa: CASSPSSGNTIYF
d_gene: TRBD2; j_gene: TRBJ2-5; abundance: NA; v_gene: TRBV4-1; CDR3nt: TGCGCCAGCAGCCAGAGCGGGGTCGGAGAGACCCAGTACTTC; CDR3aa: CASSQSGVGETQYF
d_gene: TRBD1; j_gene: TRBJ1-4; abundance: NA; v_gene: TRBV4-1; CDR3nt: TGCGCCAGCAGCCCCCAGGGGGTCGGTGAAAAACTGTTTTTT; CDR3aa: CASSPQGVGEKLFF
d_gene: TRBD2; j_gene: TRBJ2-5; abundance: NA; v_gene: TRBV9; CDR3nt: TGTGCCAGCAGTGCAACCGGGACTATCCAAGAGACCCAGTACTTC; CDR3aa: CASSATGTIQETQYF
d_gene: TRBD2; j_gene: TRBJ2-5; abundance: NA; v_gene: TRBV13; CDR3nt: TGTGCCAGCAGCTTAGGGCTAGCGGGAGGGGAGACCCAGTACTTC; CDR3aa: CASSLGLAGGETQYF
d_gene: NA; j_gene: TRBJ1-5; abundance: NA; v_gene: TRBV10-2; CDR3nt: TGCGCCAGCAGTGAGGTGGGGCTAAGCAATCAGCCCCAGCATTTT; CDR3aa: CASSEVGLSNQPQHF
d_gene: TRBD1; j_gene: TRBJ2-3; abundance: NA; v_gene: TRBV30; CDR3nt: TGTGCCTGGACTAACGGACAGGCTTTCTTCACAGATACGCAGTATTTT; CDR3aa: CAWTNGQAFFTDTQYF
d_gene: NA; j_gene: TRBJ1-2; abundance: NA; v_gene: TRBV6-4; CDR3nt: TGTGCCAGCAGTGACTCGTCCCGACGGGGGTTTGGGTATGGCTACACCTTC; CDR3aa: CASSDSSRRGFGYGYTF
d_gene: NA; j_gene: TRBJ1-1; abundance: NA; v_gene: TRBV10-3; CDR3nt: TGTGCCATCAAGAGCGACAGACAGAACACTGAAGCTTTCTTT; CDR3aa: CAIKSDRQNTEAFF
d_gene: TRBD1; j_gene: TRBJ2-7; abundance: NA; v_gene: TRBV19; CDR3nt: TGTGCCAGTAGTATAGCGGGGACAGGGTACGAGCAGTACTTC; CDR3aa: CASSIAGTGYEQYF
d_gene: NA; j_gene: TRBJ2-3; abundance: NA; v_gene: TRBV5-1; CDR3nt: TGCGCCAGCGGTCACTCCACAGATACGCAGTATTTT; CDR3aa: CASGHSTDTQYF
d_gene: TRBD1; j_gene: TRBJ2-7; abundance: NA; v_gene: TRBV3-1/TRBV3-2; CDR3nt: TGTGCCAGCAGCCTAGGGACAGGGGGGCCCTACGAGCAGTACTTC; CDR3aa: CASSLGTGGPYEQYF
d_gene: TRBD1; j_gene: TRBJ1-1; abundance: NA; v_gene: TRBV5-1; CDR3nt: TGCGCCAGCAGCCCGGGACAGGGGAACACTGAAGCTTTCTTT; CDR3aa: CASSPGQGNTEAFF
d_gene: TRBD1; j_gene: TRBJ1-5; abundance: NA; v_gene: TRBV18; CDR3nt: TGTGCCAGCTCACCCTGGACAGGAGACAATCAGCCCCAGCATTTT; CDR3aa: CASSPWTGDNQPQHF
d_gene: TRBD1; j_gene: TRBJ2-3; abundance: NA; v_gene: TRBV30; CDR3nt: TGTGCCTGGAAATATGAGGGGGCAGGGGGCTCCTCGAAAAACACAGATACGCAGTATTTT; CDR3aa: CAWKYEGAGGSSKNTDTQYF
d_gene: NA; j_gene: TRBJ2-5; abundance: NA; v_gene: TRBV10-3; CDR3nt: TGTGCCATCAGTGAGGACAGAAGTGAAGGGGAGACCCAGTACTTC; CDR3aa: CAISEDRSEGETQYF